This is a list of T cell receptor beta chains from one sample in a study of cytomegalovirus exposure and HLA in healthy donors. Only in-frame clones appear in the TCRdb table, and some are missing; sequencing was by immunoSEQ multiplex PCR. The repertoire holds approximately 160,000 clones, with around four fifths as singletons. Specimen: PBMCs. The receptors were sampled from a woman in her twenties or thirties in good health and CMV-seropositive. The CDR3 runs from the conserved cysteine through the conserved F or W. A D gene is named only where the DNA matches it firmly. Clone size is not always given. Where it is, it says once, few, many or a class for expanded clones.

J	size	D	V	CDR3	DNA
TRBJ2-1	NA	TRBD2	TRBV5-1	CASSLTSGFTYNEQFF	TGCGCCAGCAGCTTGACTAGCGGGTTTACCTACAATGAGCAGTTCTTC
TRBJ2-7	NA	NA	TRBV7-2	CASSTQGHPYEQYF	TGTGCCAGCAGCACCCAGGGGCATCCCTACGAGCAGTACTTC
TRBJ2-6	NA	NA	TRBV5-4	CASSRQSSGANVLTF	TGTGCCAGCAGCCGACAGTCCTCTGGGGCCAACGTCCTGACTTTC
TRBJ2-1	many	NA	TRBV11-3	CASSLDRATYNEQFF	TGTGCCAGCAGCTTAGACAGGGCGACCTACAATGAGCAGTTCTTC
TRBJ2-1	NA	NA	TRBV5-1	CASSLAWVGDEQFF	TGCGCCAGCAGCTTGGCGTGGGTGGGCGATGAGCAGTTCTTC
TRBJ2-1	NA	TRBD2	TRBV7-8	CASSLSNILLAGVYNEQFF	TGTGCCAGCAGCTTATCGAATATCCTCCTAGCGGGAGTCTACAATGAGCAGTTCTTC
TRBJ2-5	NA	TRBD1	TRBV2	CASRTDRGGQETQYF	TGTGCCAGCAGAACGGACAGGGGGGGACAAGAGACCCAGTACTTC
TRBJ1-1	NA	NA	TRBV10-3	CAISDRGNTEAFF	TGTGCCATCAGTGACCGGGGAAACACTGAAGCTTTCTTT
TRBJ2-5	once	NA	TRBV5-1	CASSLVGLNQGTQYF	TGCGCCAGCAGCTTGGTTGGGCTTAACCAAGGGACCCAGTACTTC
TRBJ1-4	NA	TRBD1	TRBV30	CALLRTGGEKLFF	TGTGCCCTTCTCCGGACAGGAGGGGAAAAACTGTTTTTT
TRBJ2-1	NA	TRBD2	TRBV5-1	CASSLVGTTHNEQFF	TGCGCCAGCAGCTTGGTAGGGACTACCCACAATGAGCAGTTCTTC
TRBJ2-7	once	TRBD1	TRBV6-5	CASSYGRGLYEQYF	TGTGCCAGCAGTTACGGCAGGGGGCTGTACGAGCAGTACTTC
TRBJ2-7	NA	NA	TRBV11-3	CASGGSGATVSEQYF	TGTGCCAGCGGCGGGTCAGGAGCTACTGTCTCCGAGCAGTACTTC
TRBJ2-7	NA	NA	TRBV6-5	CASSSLSLYEQYF	TGTGCCAGCAGTTCCTTATCCCTCTACGAGCAGTACTTC
TRBJ2-1	NA	NA	TRBV11-2	CASSPGYNEQFF	TGTGCCAGCAGCCCGGGGTACAATGAGCAGTTCTTC
TRBJ1-2	once	TRBD1	TRBV6-5	CASRGQGGSGYTF	TGTGCCAGCAGGGGACAGGGGGGGAGTGGCTACACCTTC
TRBJ2-2	NA	NA	TRBV6-6	CASSYEGQNTGELFF	TGTGCCAGCAGTTACGAAGGACAGAACACCGGGGAGCTGTTTTTT
TRBJ2-7	once	NA	TRBV30	CAWSVSGFPSEQYF	TGTGCCTGGAGTGTATCAGGGTTCCCCTCCGAGCAGTACTTC
TRBJ2-1	NA	NA	TRBV27	CASSPPSVYNEQFF	TGTGCCAGCAGTCCCCCTAGCGTCTACAATGAGCAGTTCTTC
TRBJ1-5	once	NA	TRBV7-8	CASSLGGQINQPQHF	TGTGCCAGCAGCTTAGGAGGCCAAATCAATCAGCCCCAGCATTTT
TRBJ2-1	NA	NA	TRBV6-4	CASSVGEVGEQFF	TGTGCCAGCAGTGTGGGAGAGGTTGGTGAGCAGTTCTTC
TRBJ1-2	NA	NA	TRBV23-1	CASSYLPGRYGYTF	TGCGCCAGCAGTTACCTCCCAGGGCGCTACGGCTACACCTTC
TRBJ1-2	few	NA	TRBV20-1	CSAILEYGYTF	TGCAGTGCTATATTAGAGTATGGCTACACCTTC
TRBJ2-5	NA	TRBD2	TRBV19	CASRLAGGETQYF	TGTGCCAGTAGACTAGCGGGTGGAGAGACCCAGTACTTC
TRBJ1-2	once	TRBD1	TRBV5-6	CASLTGGANYGYTF	TGTGCCAGCCTCACAGGGGGGGCGAACTATGGCTACACCTTC
TRBJ2-2	NA	TRBD2	TRBV5-1	CASSLAPLAGGGTGELFF	TGCGCCAGCAGCTTGGCCCCTCTAGCGGGAGGAGGCACCGGGGAGCTGTTTTTT
TRBJ2-6	NA	TRBD1	TRBV9	CASSVGQGALSGANVLTF	TGTGCCAGCAGCGTGGGACAGGGGGCCCTTTCTGGGGCCAACGTCCTGACTTTC
TRBJ2-7	medium-sized	NA	TRBV5-6	CASSPQGEPYEQYF	TGTGCCAGCAGCCCCCAAGGGGAACCCTACGAGCAGTACTTC
TRBJ2-2	few	NA	TRBV7-3	CASSSSRIGELFF	TGTGCCAGCAGCTCCTCTAGAATCGGGGAGCTGTTTTTT
TRBJ1-2	NA	NA	TRBV28	CASSYRERYGYTF	TGTGCCAGCAGTTACAGGGAAAGGTATGGCTACACCTTC
TRBJ2-2	NA	TRBD1	TRBV30	CAWKPAWTGGISGELFF	TGTGCCTGGAAACCCGCTTGGACAGGGGGGATTTCCGGGGAGCTGTTTTTT
TRBJ1-2	NA	TRBD1	TRBV28	CASSSGTGVYGYTF	TGTGCCAGCAGTTCCGGGACAGGGGTCTATGGCTACACCTTC
TRBJ1-1	few	TRBD1	TRBV18	CASSLDRVVMTEAFF	TGTGCCAGCTCACTAGACAGGGTCGTGATGACTGAAGCTTTCTTT
TRBJ2-7	NA	TRBD2	TRBV30	CAWRAGSGYEQYF	TGTGCCTGGAGAGCGGGATCGGGCTACGAGCAGTACTTC
TRBJ2-7	NA	NA	TRBV5-1	CASSLAGVSGSYEQYF	TGCGCCAGCAGCTTGGCCGGGGTGAGTGGGTCTTACGAGCAGTACTTC
TRBJ2-1	NA	TRBD2	TRBV20-1	CSAQGGSLYFF	TGCAGTGCTCAGGGAGGGTCCCTTTACTTCTTC
TRBJ2-2	NA	NA	TRBV27	CASSLVLANTGELFF	TGTGCCAGCAGTTTAGTACTAGCGAACACCGGGGAGCTGTTTTTT
TRBJ2-7	NA	NA	TRBV5-6	CASSLDPFEQYF	TGTGCCAGCAGCTTGGATCCGTTTGAGCAGTACTTC
TRBJ2-5	NA	TRBD1	TRBV6-6	CASSRDRGETQYF	TGTGCCAGCAGTCGGGACAGGGGGGAGACCCAGTACTTC
TRBJ2-5	NA	TRBD2	TRBV6-5	CASSYRLAAFGETQYF	TGTGCCAGCAGTTATCGACTAGCGGCTTTTGGGGAGACCCAGTACTTC
TRBJ2-7	once	NA	TRBV5-1	CASSPDGSTYEQYF	TGCGCCAGCAGCCCGGACGGGAGTACCTACGAGCAGTACTTC
TRBJ1-5	few	NA	TRBV6-5	CASSYGRYQPQHF	TGTGCCAGCAGTTATGGGCGATATCAGCCCCAGCATTTT
TRBJ2-2	NA	NA	TRBV19	CASSMRQGNQNTGELFF	TGTGCCAGTAGTATGAGGCAGGGAAACCAGAACACCGGGGAGCTGTTTTTT
TRBJ1-2	NA	TRBD1	TRBV6-6	CASSFGQGANYGYTF	TGTGCCAGCAGTTTTGGACAGGGGGCTAACTATGGCTACACCTTC
TRBJ2-7	NA	TRBD1	TRBV29-1	CSVGGTGFVYEQYF	TGCAGCGTGGGGGGGACAGGGTTTGTCTACGAGCAGTACTTC
TRBJ2-7	few	TRBD2	TRBV19	CASSSRGLAGAYEQYF	TGTGCCAGTAGTAGCCGAGGACTAGCGGGCGCCTACGAGCAGTACTTC